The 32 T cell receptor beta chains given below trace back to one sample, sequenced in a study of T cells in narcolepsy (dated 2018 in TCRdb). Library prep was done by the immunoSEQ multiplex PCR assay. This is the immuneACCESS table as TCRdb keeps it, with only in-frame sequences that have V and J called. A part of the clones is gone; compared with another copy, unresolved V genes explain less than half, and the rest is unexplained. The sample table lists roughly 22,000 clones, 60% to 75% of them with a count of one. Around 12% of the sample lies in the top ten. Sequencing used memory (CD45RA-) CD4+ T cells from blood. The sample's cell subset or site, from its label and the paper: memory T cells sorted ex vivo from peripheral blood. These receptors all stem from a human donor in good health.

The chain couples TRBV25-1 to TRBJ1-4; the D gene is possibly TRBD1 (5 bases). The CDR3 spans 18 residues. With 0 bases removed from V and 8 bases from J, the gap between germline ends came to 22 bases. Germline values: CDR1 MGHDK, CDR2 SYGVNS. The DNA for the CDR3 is TGTGCCAGCAGTGAATACCTCCCCGGGGTGGGAGGGGAAGAAAAACTGTTTTTT. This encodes CASSEYLPGVGGEEKLFF.

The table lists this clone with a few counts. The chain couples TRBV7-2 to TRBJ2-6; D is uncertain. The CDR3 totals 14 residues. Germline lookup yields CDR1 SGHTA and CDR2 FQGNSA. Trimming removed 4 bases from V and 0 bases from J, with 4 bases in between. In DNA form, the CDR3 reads TGTGCCAGCAGCTACCTCTCTGGGGCCAACGTCCTGACTTTC. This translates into CASSYLSGANVLTF.

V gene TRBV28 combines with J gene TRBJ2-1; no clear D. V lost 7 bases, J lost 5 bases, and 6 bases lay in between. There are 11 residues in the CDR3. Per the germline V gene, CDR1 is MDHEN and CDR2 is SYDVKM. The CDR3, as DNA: TGTGCCAGCACTGGGAACAATGAGCAGTTCTTC. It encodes CASTGNNEQFF.

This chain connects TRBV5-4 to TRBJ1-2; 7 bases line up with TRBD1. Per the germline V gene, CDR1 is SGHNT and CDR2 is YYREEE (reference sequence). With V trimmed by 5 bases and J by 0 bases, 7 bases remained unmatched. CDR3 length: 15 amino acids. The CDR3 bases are TGTGCCAGCAGTATGAGGGGGCCAGCTAACTATGGCTACACCTTC. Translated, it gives CASSMRGPANYGYTF. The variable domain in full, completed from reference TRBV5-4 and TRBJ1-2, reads ETGVTQSPTHLIKTRGQQVTLRCSSQSGHNTVSWYQQALGQGPQFIFQYYREEENGRGNFPPRFSGLQFPNYSSELNVNALELDDSALYLCASSMRGPANYGYTFGSGTRLTVV.

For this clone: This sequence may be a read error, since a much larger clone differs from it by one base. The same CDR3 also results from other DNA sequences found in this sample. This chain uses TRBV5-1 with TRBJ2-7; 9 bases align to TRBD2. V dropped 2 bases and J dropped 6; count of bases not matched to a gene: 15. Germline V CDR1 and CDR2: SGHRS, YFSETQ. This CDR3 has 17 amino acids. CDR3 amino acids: CASSFGPFRGRAPEQYF. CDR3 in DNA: TGCGCCAGCAGCTTCGGGCCTTTCCGCGGGAGGGCCCCCGAGCAGTACTTC.

For the CDR3, the DNA is TGTGCCAGCAGCTCCCGACTTACGCAGTATTTT. Its translation: CASSSRLTQYF. V is TRBV7-2 and J is TRBJ2-3; no definite D call. The germline V and J ends were trimmed by 4 bases and 8 bases, with 7 bases remaining between them. Germline CDR1 reads SGHTA; CDR2 reads FQGNSA. The CDR3 consists of 11 residues.

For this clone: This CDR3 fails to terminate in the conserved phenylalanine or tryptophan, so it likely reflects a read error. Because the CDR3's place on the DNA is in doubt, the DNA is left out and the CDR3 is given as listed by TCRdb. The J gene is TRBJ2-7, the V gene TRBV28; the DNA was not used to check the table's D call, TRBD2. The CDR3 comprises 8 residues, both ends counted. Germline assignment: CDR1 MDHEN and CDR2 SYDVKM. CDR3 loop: CASSCPEG.

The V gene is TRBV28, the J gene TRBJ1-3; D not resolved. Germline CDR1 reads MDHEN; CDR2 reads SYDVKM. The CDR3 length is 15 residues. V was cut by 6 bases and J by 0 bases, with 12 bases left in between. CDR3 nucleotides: TGTGCCAGCAGATCGAAGGCCCTCTCTGGAAACACCATATATTTT. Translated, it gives CASRSKALSGNTIYF.

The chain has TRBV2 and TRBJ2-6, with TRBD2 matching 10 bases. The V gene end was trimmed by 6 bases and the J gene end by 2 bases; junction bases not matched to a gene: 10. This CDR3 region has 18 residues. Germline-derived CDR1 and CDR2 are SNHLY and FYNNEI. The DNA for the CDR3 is TGTGCCAGCAGCAAAGACACTAGCGGGACCCCTGGGGCCAACGTCCTGACTTTC. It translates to CASSKDTSGTPGANVLTF.

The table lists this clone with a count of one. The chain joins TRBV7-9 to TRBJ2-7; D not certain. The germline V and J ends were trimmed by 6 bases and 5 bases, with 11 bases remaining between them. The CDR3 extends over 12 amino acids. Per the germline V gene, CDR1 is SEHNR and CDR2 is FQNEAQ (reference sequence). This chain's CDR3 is CASRSNPHEQYF. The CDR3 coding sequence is TGTGCCAGCAGAAGTAACCCCCACGAGCAGTACTTC.

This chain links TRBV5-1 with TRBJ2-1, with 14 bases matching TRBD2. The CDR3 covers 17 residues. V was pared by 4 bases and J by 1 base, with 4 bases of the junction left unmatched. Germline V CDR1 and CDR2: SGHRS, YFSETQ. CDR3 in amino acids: CASSQRTSGGSYNEQFF. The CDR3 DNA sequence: TGCGCCAGCAGCCAACGGACTAGCGGGGGGTCCTACAATGAGCAGTTCTTC. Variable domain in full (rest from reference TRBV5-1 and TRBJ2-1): KAGVTQTPRYLIKTRGQQVTLSCSPISGHRSVSWYQQTPGQGLQFLFEYFSETQRNKGNFPGRFSGRQFSNSRSEMNVSTLELGDSALYLCASSQRTSGGSYNEQFFGPGTRLTVL.

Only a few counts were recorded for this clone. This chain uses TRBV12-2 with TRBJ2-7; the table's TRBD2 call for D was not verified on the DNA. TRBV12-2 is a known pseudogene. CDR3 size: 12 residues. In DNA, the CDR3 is TGTGCAAGTCGCTTGCGGCCGGTAGTGCAGTACTTC. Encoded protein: CASRLRPVVQYF.

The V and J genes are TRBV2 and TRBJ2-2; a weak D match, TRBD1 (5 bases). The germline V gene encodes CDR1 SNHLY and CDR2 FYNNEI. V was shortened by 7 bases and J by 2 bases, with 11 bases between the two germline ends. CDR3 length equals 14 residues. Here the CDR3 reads CASKRGPNTGELFF. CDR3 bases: TGTGCCAGCAAAAGGGGTCCTAACACCGGGGAGCTGTTTTTT.

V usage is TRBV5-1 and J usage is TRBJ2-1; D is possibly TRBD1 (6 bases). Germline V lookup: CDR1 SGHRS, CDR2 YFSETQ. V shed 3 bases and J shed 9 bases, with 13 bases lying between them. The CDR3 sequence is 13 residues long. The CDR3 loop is CASSSRDIGEQFF. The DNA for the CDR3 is TGCGCCAGCAGCTCAAGGGACATCGGTGAGCAGTTCTTC.

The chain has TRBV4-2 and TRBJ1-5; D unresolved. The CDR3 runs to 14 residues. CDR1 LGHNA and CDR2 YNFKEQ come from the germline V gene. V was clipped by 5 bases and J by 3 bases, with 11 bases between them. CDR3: CASSFGLPNQPQHF. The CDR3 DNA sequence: TGTGCCAGCAGCTTCGGACTCCCCAATCAGCCCCAGCATTTT.

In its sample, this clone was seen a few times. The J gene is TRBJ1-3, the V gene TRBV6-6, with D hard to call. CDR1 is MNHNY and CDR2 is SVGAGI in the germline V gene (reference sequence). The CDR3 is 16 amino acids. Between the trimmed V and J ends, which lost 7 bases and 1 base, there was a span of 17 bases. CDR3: CASNPSGLSSGNTIYF. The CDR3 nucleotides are TGTGCCAGCAATCCCTCAGGTTTGAGTTCTGGAAACACCATATATTTT.

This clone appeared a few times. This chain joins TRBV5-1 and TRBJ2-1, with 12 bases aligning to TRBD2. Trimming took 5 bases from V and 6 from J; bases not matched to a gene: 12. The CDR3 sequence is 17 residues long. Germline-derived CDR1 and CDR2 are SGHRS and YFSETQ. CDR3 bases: TGCGCCAGCAGTGTGGGCAGGATACTAGCGGGAGGCAATGAGCAGTTCTTC. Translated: CASSVGRILAGGNEQFF. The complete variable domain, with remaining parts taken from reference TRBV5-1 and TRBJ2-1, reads KAGVTQTPRYLIKTRGQQVTLSCSPISGHRSVSWYQQTPGQGLQFLFEYFSETQRNKGNFPGRFSGRQFSNSRSEMNVSTLELGDSALYLCASSVGRILAGGNEQFFGPGTRLTVL.

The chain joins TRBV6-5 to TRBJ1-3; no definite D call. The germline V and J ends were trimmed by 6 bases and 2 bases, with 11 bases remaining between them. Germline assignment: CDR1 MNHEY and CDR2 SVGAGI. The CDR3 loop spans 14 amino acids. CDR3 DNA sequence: TGTGCCAGCAGGCCCGACTCAGCTGGAAACACCATATATTTT. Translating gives CASRPDSAGNTIYF.

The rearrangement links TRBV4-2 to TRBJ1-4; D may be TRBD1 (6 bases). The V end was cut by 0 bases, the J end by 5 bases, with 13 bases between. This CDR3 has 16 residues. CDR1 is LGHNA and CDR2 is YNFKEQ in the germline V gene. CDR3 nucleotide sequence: TGTGCCAGCAGCCAAGATGAGGGGAGGGGGAATGAAAAACTGTTTTTT. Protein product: CASSQDEGRGNEKLFF.

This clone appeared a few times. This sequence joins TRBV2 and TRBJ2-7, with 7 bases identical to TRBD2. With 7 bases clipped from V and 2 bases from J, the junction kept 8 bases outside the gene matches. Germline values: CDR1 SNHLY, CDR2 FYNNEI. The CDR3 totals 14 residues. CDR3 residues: CASTPGGTAYEQYF. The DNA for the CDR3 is TGTGCCAGCACCCCCGGGGGGACCGCCTACGAGCAGTACTTC.

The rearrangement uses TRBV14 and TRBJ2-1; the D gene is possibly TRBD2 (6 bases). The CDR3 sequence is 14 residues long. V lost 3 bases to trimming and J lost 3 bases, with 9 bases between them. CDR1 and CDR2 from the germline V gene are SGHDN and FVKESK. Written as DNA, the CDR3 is TGTGCCAGCAGCCAGGCGGGATTCTACAATGAGCAGTTCTTC. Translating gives CASSQAGFYNEQFF.

CDR3 region: CSVVGTGKVYGYTF. The CDR3 region has the DNA TGCAGCGTTGTAGGGACAGGGAAGGTCTATGGCTACACCTTC. The gene calls are TRBV29-1 and TRBJ1-2, with 9 positions matching TRBD1. CDR1 and CDR2 from the germline V gene are SQVTM and ANQGSEA. The J segment lost 4 bases and the V segment lost 4 bases, leaving 7 bases of the junction unmatched. The CDR3 runs 14 residues.

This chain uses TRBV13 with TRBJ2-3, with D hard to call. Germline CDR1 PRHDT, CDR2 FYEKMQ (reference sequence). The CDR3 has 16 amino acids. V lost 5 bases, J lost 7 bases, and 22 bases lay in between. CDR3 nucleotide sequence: TGTGCCAGCAGCCCCCCCCCTTTTGGCGGCTCCTATACGCAGTATTTT. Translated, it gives CASSPPPFGGSYTQYF.

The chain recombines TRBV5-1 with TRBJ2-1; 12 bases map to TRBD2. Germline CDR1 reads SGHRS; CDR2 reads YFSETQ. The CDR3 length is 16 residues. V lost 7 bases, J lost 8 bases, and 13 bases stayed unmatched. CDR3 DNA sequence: TGCGCCAGCTCCCAATCGGGACTAGCGGGTAGGGATGAGCAGTTCTTC. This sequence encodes CASSQSGLAGRDEQFF.

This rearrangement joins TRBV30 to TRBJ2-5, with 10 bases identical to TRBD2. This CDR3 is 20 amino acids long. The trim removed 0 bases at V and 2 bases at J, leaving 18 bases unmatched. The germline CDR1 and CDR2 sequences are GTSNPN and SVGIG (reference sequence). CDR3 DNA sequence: TGTGCCTGGAGTGTCGAGCTTAGTCTAGCGGGGGTGGGGGCACAAGAGACCCAGTACTTC. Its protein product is CAWSVELSLAGVGAQETQYF. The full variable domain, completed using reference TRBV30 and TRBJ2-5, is SQTIHQWPATLVQPVGSPLSLECTVEGTSNPNLYWYRQAAGRGLQLLFYSVGIGQISSEVPQNLSASRPQDRQFILSSKKLLLSDSGFYLCAWSVELSLAGVGAQETQYFGPGTRLLVL.

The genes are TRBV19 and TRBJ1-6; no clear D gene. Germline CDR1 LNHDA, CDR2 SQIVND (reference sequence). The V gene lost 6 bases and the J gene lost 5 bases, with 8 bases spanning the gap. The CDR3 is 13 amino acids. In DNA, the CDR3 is TGTGCCAGTAGGGACCTAGATAATTCACCCCTCCACTTT. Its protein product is CASRDLDNSPLHF.

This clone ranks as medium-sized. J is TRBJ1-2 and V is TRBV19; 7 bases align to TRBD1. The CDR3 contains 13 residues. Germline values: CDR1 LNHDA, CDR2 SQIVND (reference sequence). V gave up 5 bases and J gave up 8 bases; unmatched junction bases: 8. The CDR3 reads CASSRTGDAGYTF. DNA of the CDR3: TGTGCCAGTAGTCGAACAGGGGATGCAGGCTACACCTTC.

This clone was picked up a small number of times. The CDR3: CASSQNHYEQFF. CDR3 in DNA: TGTGCCAGCAGCCAAAATCACTATGAGCAGTTCTTC. The V call is TRBV14, the J call TRBJ2-1; D uncertain. Germline V lookup: CDR1 SGHDN, CDR2 FVKESK. The CDR3 has 12 amino acids. V was pared by 2 bases and J by 8 bases, with 7 bases between.

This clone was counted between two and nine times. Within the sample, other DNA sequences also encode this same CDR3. In DNA, the CDR3 is TGTGCCAGTAAGGAGGGATGGAATCAGCCCCAGCATTTT. Translation: CASKEGWNQPQHF. The rearrangement links TRBV19 to TRBJ1-5, with D uncertain. The CDR3 runs to 13 residues. V gave up 7 bases and J gave up 4 bases, with 11 bases separating them. Germline V gives CDR1 LNHDA, CDR2 SQIVND (reference sequence).

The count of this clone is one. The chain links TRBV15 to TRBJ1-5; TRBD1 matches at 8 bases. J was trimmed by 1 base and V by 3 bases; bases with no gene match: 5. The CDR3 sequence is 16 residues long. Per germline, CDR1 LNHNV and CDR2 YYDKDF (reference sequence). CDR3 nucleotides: TGTGCCACCAGCAGCGACAGGGGATTCAGCAATCAGCCCCAGCATTTT. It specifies CATSSDRGFSNQPQHF.

The CDR3 region has the DNA TGTGCCAGCAGCCCGTCCGCCGGGACTAGCGGGAGTAAGGAGACCCAGTACTTC. Protein sequence: CASSPSAGTSGSKETQYF. The chain recombines TRBV7-6 with TRBJ2-5; TRBD2 agrees at 14 bases. V lost 5 bases, J lost 5 bases, and 13 bases stayed unmatched. Germline V gene data show CDR1 as SGHVS and CDR2 as FNYEAQ. The length of the CDR3 is 18 residues.

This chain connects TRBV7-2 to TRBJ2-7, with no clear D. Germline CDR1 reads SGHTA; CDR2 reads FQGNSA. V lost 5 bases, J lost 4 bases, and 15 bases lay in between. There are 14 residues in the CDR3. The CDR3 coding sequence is TGTGCCAGCAGCAAATCCTGGGGAAATTACGAGCAGTACTTC. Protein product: CASSKSWGNYEQYF.